This entry lists 27 T cell receptor beta chains sequenced from one sample in a study of PD-L1 blockade in urothelial cancer. Generated by immunoSEQ multiplex PCR, the TCRdb table keeps only in-frame clones and is missing some. The data hold 70,000 to 75,000 clones, with under 90% observed a single time. As to time point: pretreatment peripheral blood. Specimen: PBMCs, collected around atezolizumab (anti-PD-L1) treatment. Receptors were obtained from an older man with urothelial cancer.

V gene TRBV28 combines with J gene TRBJ2-2, with D tentatively TRBD1 (5 bases). Germline values: CDR1 MDHEN, CDR2 SYDVKM. The CDR3 length is 18 residues. V was trimmed by 0 bases and J by 1 base, leaving 15 bases between them. In DNA, the CDR3 is TGTGCCAGCAGTTTATGGGGTCTAGGTCAGGGGAACACCGGGGAGCTGTTTTTT. Translation gives CASSLWGLGQGNTGELFF.

The CDR3 region is CASRIQGVSNQPQHF. DNA for the CDR3: TGTGCCAGCAGGATACAGGGGGTGAGCAATCAGCCCCAGCATTTT. The chain uses TRBV6-6 and TRBJ1-5; TRBD1 matches at 8 bases. CDR3 size: 15 residues. CDR1 and CDR2 from the germline V gene are MNHNY and SVGAGI (reference sequence). V lost 6 bases and J lost 1; bases outside the gene matches: 5.

This clone is a singleton in its sample. The chain has TRBV7-9 and TRBJ2-7; 8 positions match TRBD1. Germline V CDR1 and CDR2: SEHNR, FQNEAQ (reference sequence). V dropped 5 bases and J dropped 9; count of bases not matched to a gene: 6. This CDR3 region has 12 residues. This CDR3 reads CASSPDRGGQYF. The CDR3 region has the DNA TGTGCCAGCAGCCCCGACAGGGGTGGGCAGTACTTC.

V and J are TRBV28 and TRBJ2-6; D possibly corresponds to TRBD2 (5 bases). The CDR3 contains 15 residues. V dropped 6 bases and J dropped 3 bases, with 12 bases sitting between them. CDR1 MDHEN and CDR2 SYDVKM come from the germline V gene. CDR3 in amino acids: CASSPLAYGANVLTF. The DNA of the CDR3 is TGTGCCAGCAGCCCCCTAGCTTATGGGGCCAACGTCCTGACTTTC.

The chain recombines TRBV5-1 with TRBJ2-5, with 8 bases identical to TRBD1. The V gene's germline CDR1 is SGHRS and CDR2 YFSETQ. This CDR3 comprises 15 residues. V shed 1 base, J shed 6 bases, and the junction held 8 bases outside the gene matches. The CDR3 region has the DNA TGCGCCAGCAGCTTGAACAGACAGGGGACAAAGACCCAGTACTTC. Protein: CASSLNRQGTKTQYF.

This sequence joins TRBV11-2 and TRBJ2-7; a weak D match, TRBD1 (6 bases). The germline V and J ends were trimmed by 2 bases and 3 bases, with 17 bases remaining between them. The germline CDR1 and CDR2 sequences are SGHAT and FQNNGV. The CDR3 is 16 amino acids. DNA of the CDR3: TGTGCCAGCAGCTTAAGGGTAACAGGGAATTTCTACGAGCAGTACTTC. It yields the protein CASSLRVTGNFYEQYF.

J is TRBJ2-3 and V is TRBV13; a possible D gene is TRBD1 (6 bases). Trimming pared 4 bases from V and 2 bases from J, leaving 25 bases between. CDR3 length: 19 amino acids. Germline CDR1 reads PRHDT; CDR2 reads FYEKMQ (reference sequence). As DNA, the CDR3 is TGTGCCAGCAGCTCATACAGGGCGTCTACAGGCTCTTACACAGATACGCAGTATTTT. This sequence encodes CASSSYRASTGSYTDTQYF.

In DNA, the CDR3 is TGTGCCAGCAGTTATATCACAGGGCCAGAATTTAGCGCTTTCTTT. It yields the protein CASSYITGPEFSAFF. J is TRBJ1-1 and V is TRBV6-5; possible D gene TRBD1, 6 bases. The CDR3 has 15 amino acids. V gave up 3 bases and J gave up 11 bases, with 22 bases separating them. CDR1 MNHEY and CDR2 SVGAGI come from the germline V gene.

V gene TRBV5-1 combines with J gene TRBJ2-7, with D perhaps TRBD1 (5 bases). CDR3 length: 12 amino acids. Germline values: CDR1 SGHRS, CDR2 YFSETQ. Trimming pared 2 bases from V and 3 bases from J, leaving 6 bases between. The CDR3 DNA is TGCGCCAGCAGCTTTCAGGGCTACGAGCAGTACTTC. Protein product: CASSFQGYEQYF.

The chain joins TRBV4-1 to TRBJ2-5, with a possible D match to TRBD1 (6 bases). Trimming removed 4 bases at V and 2 bases at J, with 14 bases between. Germline values: CDR1 MGHRA, CDR2 YSYEKL. There are 15 residues in the CDR3. In DNA, the CDR3 is TGCGCCAGCAGCCCCCGGGACATCGAACAAGAGACCCAGTACTTC. Amino acids: CASSPRDIEQETQYF.

The CDR3 is CAWSVLTGNQPQHF. CDR3 coding DNA: TGTGCCTGGAGTGTACTAACAGGGAATCAGCCCCAGCATTTT. The rearrangement links TRBV30 to TRBJ1-5, with a possible D match to TRBD1 (6 bases). The CDR3 extends over 14 amino acids. The V and J ends lost 0 bases and 4 bases respectively, with 10 bases between them. The germline V gene has CDR1 GTSNPN and CDR2 SVGIG (reference sequence).

This clone has a single count. The chain is built from TRBV28 and TRBJ2-7; TRBD1 agrees at 10 bases. The V gene end was trimmed by 6 bases and the J gene end by 3 bases; junction bases not matched to a gene: 5. CDR1 is MDHEN and CDR2 is SYDVKM in the germline V gene. The CDR3 length is 14 residues. This CDR3 reads CASRTGQGFYEQYF. DNA of the CDR3: TGTGCCAGCAGAACGGGACAGGGGTTCTACGAGCAGTACTTC.

V is TRBV5-1 and J is TRBJ2-6, with TRBD2 matching over 12 bases. Germline trimming cut 4 bases from V and 2 bases from J; bases unmatched to any gene: 7. The CDR3 contains 18 residues. In germline, CDR1 is SGHRS, CDR2 YFSETQ. The CDR3 region has the DNA TGCGCCAGCAGCCCCCGACTAGCGGGAGAGGCTGGGGCCAACGTCCTGACTTTC. Protein: CASSPRLAGEAGANVLTF. Looking up the rest from reference TRBV5-1 and TRBJ2-6 gives the full variable domain: KAGVTQTPRYLIKTRGQQVTLSCSPISGHRSVSWYQQTPGQGLQFLFEYFSETQRNKGNFPGRFSGRQFSNSRSEMNVSTLELGDSALYLCASSPRLAGEAGANVLTFGAGSRLTVL.

This chain connects TRBV10-3 to TRBJ2-5; maybe TRBD2 (5 bases). Trimming took 6 bases from V and 5 from J, leaving 10 bases between them. CDR1 and CDR2 from the germline V gene are ENHRY and SYGVKD. The CDR3 is 12 amino acids. CDR3 bases: TGTGCCATCAGCCCCGGGGAGGAGACCCAGTACTTC. The encoded protein is CAISPGEETQYF.

DNA for the CDR3: TGTGCCAGCAGCTTAGCGGGGCCAGTAGGCAACGAGCAGTACTTC. Translating gives CASSLAGPVGNEQYF. This chain uses TRBV7-2 with TRBJ2-7; a possible D gene is TRBD1 (5 bases). CDR1 and CDR2 (germline): SGHTA, FQGNSA. The CDR3 totals 15 residues. V was pared by 0 bases and J by 5 bases, with 14 bases between.

The rearrangement joins TRBV30 to TRBJ2-2; 12 bases align to TRBD2. The V segment lost 2 bases and the J segment 5 bases; nucleotides outside the gene matches: 3. Germline loops: CDR1 GTSNPN, CDR2 SVGIG (reference sequence). This CDR3 has 15 residues. CDR3 DNA sequence: TGTGCCTGGAGTCCCGGGACTAGCGGGACCGGGGAGCTGTTTTTT. Translated, it gives CAWSPGTSGTGELFF.

The gene calls are TRBV6-1 and TRBJ2-5, with 8 bases identical to TRBD1. Looked up from germline, CDR1 is MNHNS and CDR2 is SASEGT. The CDR3 extends over 13 amino acids. V shed 8 bases and J 3 bases; nucleotides not matched to a gene: 5. The CDR3 DNA follows: TGTGCCAGCTCCCGGACAGGGAAAGAGACCCAGTACTTC. Amino acids: CASSRTGKETQYF.

The rearrangement joins TRBV7-2 to TRBJ2-7; a weak D match, TRBD1 (5 bases). Germline values: CDR1 SGHTA, CDR2 FQGNSA. With 5 bases removed from V and 6 bases from J, the gap between germline ends came to 14 bases. The CDR3 totals 13 residues. The CDR3 region is CASSLQGASEQYF. CDR3 DNA: TGTGCCAGCAGCCTTCAGGGCGCTAGCGAGCAGTACTTC.

On this clone itself: Germline and junction disagree at one end, which may indicate a read error. The rearrangement links TRBV10-3 to TRBJ2-4; D may be TRBD1 (7 bases). Germline lookup yields CDR1 ENHRY and CDR2 SYGVKD. There are 15 residues in the CDR3. The CDR3 region has the DNA TGTGCCATCGGTGACAGGGAGGCAGGCAAAAACATTCAGTACTTC. Amino acids: CAIGDREAGKNIQYF.

CDR3 DNA sequence: TGTGCCAGTAACTTAGGACGGGAAAGGAACACTGAAGCTTTCTTT. It translates to CASNLGRERNTEAFF. This chain joins TRBV19 and TRBJ1-1; no reliable D call. The CDR3 has 15 residues. The V end was cut by 7 bases, the J end by 1 base, with 16 bases between. Looked up from germline, CDR1 is LNHDA and CDR2 is SQIVND (reference sequence).

The chain employs TRBV27 and TRBJ1-1; no firm D call. The V gene's germline CDR1 is MNHEY and CDR2 SMNVEV (reference sequence). Trimming pared 3 bases from V and 0 bases from J, leaving 20 bases between. The CDR3 is made up of 18 amino acids. As DNA, the CDR3 is TGTGCCAGCAGTTTGAAGGGTCCGGGCGGGATAATGAACACTGAAGCTTTCTTT. It codes for CASSLKGPGGIMNTEAFF.

Written as DNA, the CDR3 is TGTGCCAGCTCACCAGGGACACTGGCTTTCGGGGAGCTGTTTTTT. Encoded protein: CASSPGTLAFGELFF. The V call is TRBV18, the J call TRBJ2-2, with a weak D call TRBD1 (6 bases). From germline, CDR1 is KGHSH and CDR2 LQKENI. V was clipped by 2 bases and J by 7 bases, with 14 bases between them. The CDR3 is 15 amino acids.

V and J are TRBV6-5 and TRBJ2-3, with D unclear. This CDR3 spans 15 amino acids. V was cut by 2 bases and J by 0 bases, with 9 bases left in between. CDR1 and CDR2 (germline): MNHEY, SVGAGI. The CDR3 nucleotides read TGTGCCAGCAGTTACCAGGATGAAAGCACAGATACGCAGTATTTT. Protein product: CASSYQDESTDTQYF.

The rearrangement links TRBV28 to TRBJ1-3; 8 nucleotides match TRBD1. The trim removed 5 bases at V and 7 bases at J, leaving 7 bases unmatched. Germline V gene lookup returns CDR1 MDHEN and CDR2 SYDVKM. There are 14 residues in the CDR3. In DNA, the CDR3 is TGTGCCAGCAGTGCGACAGGGGTATTCAACACCATATATTTT. It is translated as CASSATGVFNTIYF.

This chain connects TRBV28 to TRBJ2-7; 7 bases fit TRBD1. The V segment lost 6 bases and the J segment 3 bases; nucleotides outside the gene matches: 8. This CDR3 comprises 14 residues. Germline V gene lookup returns CDR1 MDHEN and CDR2 SYDVKM. The CDR3 here is CASRTPGQSYEQYF. DNA of the CDR3: TGTGCCAGCAGGACACCGGGACAGAGCTACGAGCAGTACTTC.

J is TRBJ2-2 and V is TRBV28; 15 bases line up with TRBD2. Germline assignment: CDR1 MDHEN and CDR2 SYDVKM. With 4 bases clipped from V and 5 bases from J, the junction kept 8 bases outside the gene matches. This CDR3 is 18 amino acids long. CDR3 sequence: CASSSGLAGGPGTGELFF. CDR3 sequence (DNA): TGTGCCAGCAGTTCCGGACTAGCGGGAGGGCCGGGGACCGGGGAGCTGTTTTTT.

V usage is TRBV7-2 and J usage is TRBJ2-7; D perhaps matches TRBD1 (7 bases). The germline gives CDR1 SGHTA, CDR2 FQGNSA. CDR3 length equals 14 residues. V dropped 5 bases and J dropped 4 bases, with 15 bases sitting between them. CDR3 nucleotide sequence: TGTGCCAGCAGCCCCAGGGGGAGGCGTTACGAGCAGTACTTC. It encodes CASSPRGRRYEQYF.